This T cell receptor beta chain derives from a study of cytomegalovirus exposure and HLA in healthy donors. Study-wide points: Investigators reported approximately 150 TCR beta chains as tied to cytomegalovirus.

Germline V gives CDR1 MNHNS, CDR2 SASEGT. The CDR3 length is 15 residues. V shed 3 bases and J 4 bases; nucleotides not matched to a gene: 4. As regards this clone: The target antigen is unknown.

Only in-frame clones appear in the TCRdb table, and some are missing; sequencing was by immunoSEQ multiplex PCR. The data show a few hundred thousand clones, roughly 87% seen once. The donors were part of the roughly 120-subject validation cohort, which stood apart from the roughly 700-subject first cohort. The V and J genes are TRBV6-1 and TRBJ2-5, with TRBD1 identical over 11 bases. The sequence was obtained from a woman under 40 in good health and CMV-seronegative. Material: PBMCs. The CDR3 DNA is TGTGCCAGCAGTGACTCGGGACAGGGGGTAGAGACCCAGTACTTC. Translating it yields CASSDSGQGVETQYF.